This TCR beta chain stems from a study of graft-versus-host responses after intestinal transplantation. Looking at the study overall: Each recipient received a multivisceral, liver-intestinal, or isolated intestinal graft. Study-level results: Subjects displaying graft-donor T cell macrochimerism possessed elevated graft-versus-host to host-versus-graft clonal ratios inside allografts. An association linked early post-transplant HvG declines with peak circulating GvH clone levels.

The repertoire was sequenced with immunoSEQ multiplex PCR; TCRdb's copy has only in-frame clones and lacks some. In the table there are around 90,000 clones, just under 95% of which are singletons. Germline values: CDR1 MGHRA, CDR2 YSYEKL. There are 16 residues in the CDR3. Trimming left V 3 bases short and J 0 bases short, with 14 bases between. On this clone: What it binds is unknown.

This TCR derives from a human donor who was the organ donor for an intestinal transplant. The sequencing here drew on unstimulated CD8+ T cells sorted from spleen or lymph node cells, taken before transplant. The chain recombines TRBV4-1 with TRBJ1-2, with TRBD1 as a possible D gene (5 bases). The CDR3 bases are TGCGCCAGCAGCCATATTATGACAGATTCTAACTATGGCTACACCTTC. This encodes CASSHIMTDSNYGYTF.